This TCR beta chain was captured by sequencing in a study of spatial heterogeneity in lung cancer. Study at large: Compared with alpha-chain sequences, beta-chain sequences were consistently detected in greater numbers.

V was cut by 4 bases and J by 4 bases, with 17 bases left in between. Germline values: CDR1 GTSNPN, CDR2 SVGIG (reference sequence). The CDR3 loop spans 14 amino acids. This clonotype appeared once. Its antigen is still unknown. Using its own MiXCR run on the 5' RACE reads, TCRdb lists one record per CDR3 protein. This sample carries 20,000 to 25,000 distinct CDR3 sequences, 2.8% of them seen once, and the ten largest clones take approximately 7.7%. Study observations and caveats: Counts of expanded alpha and beta TCRs within tumors tracked the tumor nonsynonymous mutation count.

Indicated time point: sample taken at primary tumor resection. The V gene is TRBV30, the J gene TRBJ2-7; the D gene is possibly TRBD2 (6 bases). The source was lung tumor tissue, collected at surgery. This TCR was sampled from a male donor with early-stage non-small cell lung cancer. The CDR3 nucleotides read TGTGCCTGGACAATGGACTATTCGTCGTACGAGCAGTACTTC. Its protein product is CAWTMDYSSYEQYF.